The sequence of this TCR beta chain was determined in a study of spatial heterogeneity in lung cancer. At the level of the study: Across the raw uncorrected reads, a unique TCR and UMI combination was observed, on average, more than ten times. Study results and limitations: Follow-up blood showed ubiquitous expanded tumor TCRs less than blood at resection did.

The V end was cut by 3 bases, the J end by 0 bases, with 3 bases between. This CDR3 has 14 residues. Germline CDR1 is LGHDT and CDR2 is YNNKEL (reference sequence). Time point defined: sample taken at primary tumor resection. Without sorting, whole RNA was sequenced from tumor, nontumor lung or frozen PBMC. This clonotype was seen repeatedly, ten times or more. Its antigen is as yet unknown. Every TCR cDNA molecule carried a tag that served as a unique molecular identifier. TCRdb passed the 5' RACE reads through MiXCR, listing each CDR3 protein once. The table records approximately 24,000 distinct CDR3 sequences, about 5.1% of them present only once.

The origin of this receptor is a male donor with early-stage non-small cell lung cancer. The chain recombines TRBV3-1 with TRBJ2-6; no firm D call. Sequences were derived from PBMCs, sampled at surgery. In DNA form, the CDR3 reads TGTGCCAGCAGCCAGAGCTCTGGGGCCAACGTCCTGACTTTC. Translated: CASSQSSGANVLTF.